These T cell receptor beta chains were read from a single sample in a study of OX40 agonist ivuxolimab in advanced cancers. Repertoires were generated with immunoSEQ multiplex PCR, while TCRdb's copy carries only in-frame clones and drops some. The sample has 78,000 or so clones, more than 85% seen once. Sequences were derived from CD4+ or CD8+ T cells sorted from blood, sampled in a trial of the OX40 agonist ivuxolimab. The receptors derive from an adult with an advanced solid tumor such as melanoma, head and neck, liver or kidney cancer. Both conserved end residues are part of each CDR3. The D gene is left open where the match is weak. Size is omitted from some rows. Given values are once, few, many or a class for expanded clones.

.	14	TRBJ1-1	TRBV19	few	TGTGCCAGTAGTAACGAGGAGGGAAACACTGAAGCTTTCTTT	CASSNEEGNTEAFF
.	14	TRBJ2-7	TRBV19	.	TGTGCCAGTAGCGCCACAGGGAACTCCTACGAGCAGTACTTC	CASSATGNSYEQYF
TRBD1	14	TRBJ2-2	TRBV6-5	few	TGTGCCAGCATGGGACAGCCGAACACCGGGGAGCTGTTTTTT	CASMGQPNTGELFF
TRBD2	17	TRBJ2-3	TRBV7-2	.	TGTGCCAGCAGCTTATACCCTACCGGACTAGCGGGGGATACGCAGTATTTT	CASSLYPTGLAGDTQYF
TRBD2	16	TRBJ2-7	TRBV7-2	once	TGTGCCAGCAGCTCCCACCGGACTAGCGGTGCGCCCGAGCAGTACTTC	CASSSHRTSGAPEQYF
TRBD2	16	TRBJ2-2	TRBV27	.	TGTGCCAGCAGTTTTTGGCTAGCGGGAGGGACCGGGGAGCTGTTTTTT	CASSFWLAGGTGELFF
.	14	TRBJ1-3	TRBV19	.	TGTGCCAGTCGCCCGGGGAGCGCTGGAAACACCATATATTTT	CASRPGSAGNTIYF
TRBD1	15	TRBJ1-1	TRBV6-5	.	TGTGCCAGCAGTTCTATACAGGGGGCGCGGACTGAAGCTTTCTTT	CASSSIQGARTEAFF
.	18	TRBJ2-6	TRBV6-1	.	TGTGCCAGCAGTGAAGCGGGCGTCGGAGTAACTGGGGCCAACGTCCTGACTTTC	CASSEAGVGVTGANVLTF
.	13	TRBJ1-5	TRBV5-4	.	TGTGCCAGCAGCTTGGCCCCGAATCAGCCCCAGCATTTT	CASSLAPNQPQHF
.	14	TRBJ2-3	TRBV10-3	.	TGTGCCATCACCCGTGAAGATAGCACAGATACGCAGTATTTT	CAITREDSTDTQYF
.	14	TRBJ1-1	TRBV5-1	.	TGCGCCAGCAGCCAACAGGATATGAACACTGAAGCTTTCTTT	CASSQQDMNTEAFF
.	15	TRBJ1-1	TRBV7-8	.	TGTGCCAGCAGCTTGTTTCGGGGGCAGAACACTGAAGCTTTCTTT	CASSLFRGQNTEAFF
.	17	TRBJ2-1	TRBV5-8	.	TGTGCCAGCAGCTTGGGTGTCCGGGACAACCAATACAATGAGCAGTTCTTC	CASSLGVRDNQYNEQFF
TRBD2	14	TRBJ2-5	TRBV2	.	TGTGCCAGCAACCGGGACTACACTCCAGAGACCCAGTACTTC	CASNRDYTPETQYF
TRBD1	17	TRBJ1-1	TRBV28	.	TGTGCCAGCAGAAAAACTAGGGGGCCCGGGGTGAACACTGAAGCTTTCTTT	CASRKTRGPGVNTEAFF
TRBD2	15	TRBJ2-7	TRBV5-4	.	TGTGCCAGCAGCTTTGGACTAGCGACCTCCTACGAGCAGTACTTC	CASSFGLATSYEQYF
TRBD1	15	TRBJ1-5	TRBV6-1	.	TGTGCCAGCAGTGGATGGACAGGGGGCGTTCAGCCCCAGCATTTT	CASSGWTGGVQPQHF
.	16	TRBJ2-7	TRBV11-2	.	TGTGCCAGCAGCTTAGATCGCACAGCCCGTGTCTACGAGCAGTACTTC	CASSLDRTARVYEQYF
TRBD1	14	TRBJ2-3	TRBV6-5	.	TGTGCCAGCAGACAACAGGGGGGCACAGATACGCAGTATTTT	CASRQQGGTDTQYF